The 29 T cell receptor beta chains reported below all come from one sample, sequenced in a study of cytotoxic CD8 clonotypes in ibrutinib-treated CLL. Measured with immunoSEQ multiplex PCR; TCRdb has only the in-frame clones, and not every one. Of 150,000 or so clones in the sample, under 90% were seen once. The source material was PBMCs, sampled after 24 months of ibrutinib treatment. These TCRs come from a human donor with chronic lymphocytic leukemia.

For the CDR3, the DNA is TGTGCCTGGAGCGGGGGGAAGGGCGAGCAGTACTTC. Translation: CAWSGGKGEQYF. The V call is TRBV30, the J call TRBJ2-7; 7 bases map to TRBD2. Germline assignment: CDR1 GTSNPN and CDR2 SVGIG (reference sequence). The CDR3 is 12 amino acids. With 3 bases clipped from V and 6 bases from J, the junction kept 5 bases outside the gene matches.

The chain joins TRBV5-1 to TRBJ1-4; D might be TRBD1 (5 bases). The V gene's germline CDR1 is SGHRS and CDR2 YFSETQ. Trimming removed 4 bases from V and 5 bases from J, with 9 bases in between. The CDR3 contains 13 residues. CDR3 DNA: TGCGCCAGCAGCGGGACGGAGAATGAAAAACTGTTTTTT. Translating it yields CASSGTENEKLFF.

This chain links TRBV27 with TRBJ1-4; 7 positions match TRBD1. CDR3 length equals 15 residues. The junction had 15 bases not matched to a gene; V was cut back by 6 bases and J by 11 bases. CDR1 and CDR2 (germline): MNHEY, SMNVEV (reference sequence). The CDR3 bases are TGTGCCAGCAGACTACCCCACGGGACAGTTAGGAAACTGTTTTTT. Protein sequence: CASRLPHGTVRKLFF.

The table lists this clone with a count of one. The CDR3 DNA reads TGCGCCAGCAGCTTGGCCCGGCAGCCGAATGAAAAACTGTTTTTT. Its protein product is CASSLARQPNEKLFF. The V and J genes are TRBV5-1 and TRBJ1-4; D remains unclear. Germline loops: CDR1 SGHRS, CDR2 YFSETQ. Trimming removed 0 bases at V and 5 bases at J, with 11 bases between. The length of the CDR3 is 15 residues.

This rearrangement joins TRBV30 to TRBJ1-4; 7 positions agree with TRBD1. V shed 5 bases, J shed 8 bases, and the junction held 14 bases outside the gene matches. This CDR3 has 15 amino acids. The germline V gene has CDR1 GTSNPN and CDR2 SVGIG (reference sequence). CDR3 DNA: TGTGCCTGGGGATCTGTGAGGGGGCTACGCGAAAAACTGTTTTTT. Translation: CAWGSVRGLREKLFF.

J is TRBJ1-2 and V is TRBV29-1; 7 bases match TRBD1. The CDR3 extends over 13 amino acids. Per germline, CDR1 SQVTM and CDR2 ANQGSEA. V was clipped by 1 base and J by 4 bases; unmatched bases: 3. The CDR3 nucleotides read TGCAGCGTTGAAGGAGACAGGGCCTATGGCTACACCTTC. As protein: CSVEGDRAYGYTF.

This chain links TRBV18 with TRBJ2-2; D is tentatively TRBD1 or TRBD2 (5 bases each). The CDR3 spans 15 residues. The germline V gene encodes CDR1 KGHSH and CDR2 LQKENI. V was shortened by 4 bases and J by 4 bases, with 13 bases between the two germline ends. CDR3 protein: CASSHHPGGTGELFF. The DNA of the CDR3 is TGTGCCAGCTCACATCATCCTGGGGGCACCGGGGAGCTGTTTTTT.

V gene TRBV5-1 combines with J gene TRBJ1-4; 8 nucleotides line up with TRBD1. With 7 bases clipped from V and 7 bases from J, the junction kept 3 bases outside the gene matches. The CDR3 runs 12 residues. The germline gives CDR1 SGHRS, CDR2 YFSETQ. The CDR3 nucleotides are TGCGCCAGCCAGGGGGCGGGTGAAAAACTGTTTTTT. Translated, it gives CASQGAGEKLFF.

The rearrangement joins TRBV18 to TRBJ1-3; 9 bases fit TRBD1. Germline-derived CDR1 and CDR2 are KGHSH and LQKENI. Trimming removed 8 bases from V and 4 bases from J; junction bases left unmatched: 9. The CDR3 has 15 amino acids. The CDR3 is CASGPGTGSGNTIYF. DNA for the CDR3: TGTGCCAGCGGTCCCGGGACAGGGTCAGGAAACACCATATATTTT.

The chain carries TRBV7-3 and TRBJ2-1; D may correspond to TRBD1 or TRBD2 (6 bases each). The CDR3 runs 15 residues. Germline CDR1 reads SGHTA; CDR2 reads FQGTGA. V gave up 3 bases and J gave up 8 bases, with 17 bases separating them. This CDR3 is CASSLISGGGHEQFF. The CDR3 DNA follows: TGTGCCAGCAGCTTGATTAGCGGAGGGGGACATGAGCAGTTCTTC.

The V call is TRBV19, the J call TRBJ1-2, with TRBD1 matching 8 bases. The germline V gene has CDR1 LNHDA and CDR2 SQIVND (reference sequence). This CDR3 region has 14 residues. The trim removed 1 base at V and 4 bases at J, leaving 2 bases unmatched. CDR3 bases: TGTGCCAGTAGTATAGGGGGGACAGGCTATGGCTACACCTTC. Translated, it gives CASSIGGTGYGYTF.

This clone was recorded a few times. A junction boundary mismatches the germline segment, possibly from a read error. The rearrangement joins TRBV9 to TRBJ1-2; TRBD1 matches 9 bases. Germline values: CDR1 SGDLS, CDR2 YYNGEE. CDR3 length: 13 residues. The CDR3 spells CASSVGPGQGSIF. The CDR3 nucleotides read TGTGCCAGCAGCGTCGGACCGGGACAGGGCTCAATCTTC.

The rearrangement uses TRBV21-1 and TRBJ1-5. TRBV21-1 is a pseudogene. CDR3 length: 13 residues. The CDR3 here is CASSKVLLQPQHF. CDR3 sequence (DNA): TGTGCCAGCAGCAAAGTCCTCCTCCAGCCCCAGCATTTT.

This chain joins TRBV7-6 and TRBJ1-2, with a possible D match to TRBD1 (6 bases). Germline assignment: CDR1 SGHVS and CDR2 FNYEAQ. V lost 1 base to trimming and J lost 9 bases, with 12 bases between them. The CDR3 has 13 amino acids. CDR3 in amino acids: CASSLDTGRRYTF. Here the CDR3 DNA reads TGTGCCAGCAGCTTAGACACAGGGCGGCGCTACACCTTC.

V is TRBV29-1 and J is TRBJ2-5; D call uncertain. The CDR3 length is 11 residues. CDR1 is SQVTM, CDR2 ANQGSEA, per germline. V was shortened by 2 bases and J by 5 bases, with 6 bases between the two germline ends. CDR3 residues: CSVEMGETQYF. The CDR3 coding sequence is TGCAGCGTTGAAATGGGGGAGACCCAGTACTTC.

The chain carries TRBV19 and TRBJ2-2; D possibly corresponds to TRBD2 (5 bases). V was cut by 5 bases and J by 5 bases, with 15 bases left in between. Germline V CDR1 and CDR2: LNHDA, SQIVND (reference sequence). The CDR3 contains 15 residues. CDR3 coding DNA: TGTGCCAGTAGTCCCAAATTGCGGGCGACCGGGGAGCTGTTTTTT. It codes for CASSPKLRATGELFF.

The chain joins TRBV4-1 to TRBJ1-6; TRBD1 matches at 9 bases. Germline V gives CDR1 MGHRA, CDR2 YSYEKL. There are 16 residues in the CDR3. The ends lost 1 base at V and 4 bases at J; junction bases unmatched: 2. The CDR3 DNA reads as TGCGCCAGCAGCCAAGGACAGGGGGAATATAATTCACCCCTCCACTTT. Its protein is CASSQGQGEYNSPLHF.

This clone appeared once. The J gene is TRBJ1-2, the V gene TRBV5-6, with a tentative D call TRBD1 (6 bases). Germline CDR1 reads SGHDT; CDR2 reads YYEEEE. The CDR3 is made up of 15 amino acids. V shed 4 bases and J shed 2 bases, with 15 bases lying between them. The CDR3 is CASSTWVQGNYGYTF. CDR3 in DNA: TGTGCCAGCAGCACTTGGGTGCAGGGGAACTATGGCTACACCTTC.

This sequence joins TRBV28 and TRBJ2-1; 10 bases match TRBD2. This CDR3 contains 13 residues. V was clipped by 3 bases and J by 10 bases; unmatched bases: 3. Per germline, CDR1 MDHEN and CDR2 SYDVKM. CDR3 residues: CASSFLAGGEQFF. CDR3 in DNA: TGTGCCAGCAGTTTTTTAGCGGGAGGAGAGCAGTTCTTC.

The V gene is TRBV19, the J gene TRBJ2-3; D could derive from TRBD1 or TRBD2 (5 bases each). Germline loops: CDR1 LNHDA, CDR2 SQIVND (reference sequence). V lost 5 bases and J lost 4, with 16 bases in between. The CDR3 covers 15 residues. The CDR3 spells CASSVRGRGADTQYF. The CDR3 DNA sequence: TGTGCCAGTAGTGTCCGGGGCCGAGGGGCAGATACGCAGTATTTT.

A word on this clone: This sample also contains other DNA sequences that code for the same CDR3. This chain connects TRBV5-4 to TRBJ2-1, with D tentatively TRBD1 (6 bases). CDR1 SGHNT and CDR2 YYREEE come from the germline V gene (reference sequence). The CDR3 is made up of 13 amino acids. Trimming pared 0 bases from V and 7 bases from J, leaving 8 bases between. CDR3 in amino acids: CASSLDRANEQFF. The CDR3 DNA sequence: TGTGCCAGCAGCTTGGACAGGGCTAATGAGCAGTTCTTC. The variable domain in full, completed from reference TRBV5-4 and TRBJ2-1, reads ETGVTQSPTHLIKTRGQQVTLRCSSQSGHNTVSWYQQALGQGPQFIFQYYREEENGRGNFPPRFSGLQFPNYSSELNVNALELDDSALYLCASSLDRANEQFFGPGTRLTVL.

The chain has TRBV5-1 and TRBJ2-3; 15 bases are a match to TRBD2. This CDR3 is built from 18 residues. The V gene end was trimmed by 4 bases and the J gene end by 2 bases; junction bases not matched to a gene: 8. Per the germline V gene, CDR1 is SGHRS and CDR2 is YFSETQ. The CDR3 loop is CASSRTRTSGGVTDTQYF. CDR3 nucleotide sequence: TGCGCCAGCAGCCGGACCCGGACTAGCGGGGGGGTCACAGATACGCAGTATTTT.

J is TRBJ2-5 and V is TRBV18; TRBD1 is a possible D gene (5 bases). Looked up from germline, CDR1 is KGHSH and CDR2 is LQKENI. Trimming pared 6 bases from V and 2 bases from J, leaving 16 bases between. This CDR3 region has 15 residues. In DNA, the CDR3 is TGTGCCAGCTCTCAGGGTATCCCGCCACAAGAGACCCAGTACTTC. The encoded protein is CASSQGIPPQETQYF.

The CDR3 coding sequence is TGTGCCAGCAGGGGACAGGGTGAGACCCAGTACTTC. It encodes CASRGQGETQYF. The chain has TRBV7-3 and TRBJ2-5; 9 bases agree with TRBD1. After removal of 6 bases from V and 5 bases from J, the junction contained 1 base not matched to a gene. Germline V gives CDR1 SGHTA, CDR2 FQGTGA. The CDR3 has 12 residues.

V and J are TRBV2 and TRBJ2-6, with 7 bases aligning to TRBD2. Germline loops: CDR1 SNHLY, CDR2 FYNNEI. With 4 bases clipped from V and 2 bases from J, the junction kept 11 bases outside the gene matches. The CDR3 is 18 residues long. CDR3 residues: CASSARVGSGAGANVLTF. As DNA, the CDR3 is TGTGCCAGCAGTGCCCGTGTTGGGAGCGGGGCTGGGGCCAACGTCCTGACTTTC.

The chain combines TRBV6-6 with TRBJ1-1; no firm D call. The CDR3 length is 13 residues. Trimming removed 2 bases at V and 4 bases at J, with 8 bases between. CDR1 MNHNY and CDR2 SVGAGI come from the germline V gene (reference sequence). The CDR3 spells CASSYPRLTEAFF. CDR3 DNA sequence: TGTGCCAGCAGTTACCCCCGGCTCACTGAAGCTTTCTTT.

With regard to this clone: At one of its ends the junction is not consistent with the germline gene, which may arise from a read error. The chain combines TRBV4-3 with TRBJ1-1; D may be TRBD1 (5 bases). The CDR3 loop spans 15 amino acids. CDR1 and CDR2 (germline): LGHNA, YSLEER. CDR3 amino acids: CASSKDASIREEAFF. The CDR3 region has the DNA TGCGCCAGCAGCAAAGACGCCTCGATCAGGGAAGAAGCTTTCTTT.

This clone appeared a few times. V and J are TRBV9 and TRBJ1-2; the match to TRBD1 covers 7 bases. V shed 0 bases and J 8 bases; nucleotides not matched to a gene: 10. Per the germline V gene, CDR1 is SGDLS and CDR2 is YYNGEE. The CDR3 is made up of 15 amino acids. CDR3: CASSVAGQGGVGYTF. CDR3 DNA sequence: TGTGCCAGCAGCGTAGCGGGGCAGGGGGGAGTCGGCTACACCTTC.

The rearrangement joins TRBV6-1 to TRBJ2-7, with TRBD2 identical over 9 bases. The CDR3 contains 15 residues. Trimming cost V 8 bases and J 3 bases; bases outside gene matches: 11. Germline V gene lookup returns CDR1 MNHNS and CDR2 SASEGT. The CDR3 spells CASGRSASGVYEQYF. The DNA for the CDR3 is TGTGCCAGCGGCCGTTCGGCTAGCGGGGTCTACGAGCAGTACTTC.